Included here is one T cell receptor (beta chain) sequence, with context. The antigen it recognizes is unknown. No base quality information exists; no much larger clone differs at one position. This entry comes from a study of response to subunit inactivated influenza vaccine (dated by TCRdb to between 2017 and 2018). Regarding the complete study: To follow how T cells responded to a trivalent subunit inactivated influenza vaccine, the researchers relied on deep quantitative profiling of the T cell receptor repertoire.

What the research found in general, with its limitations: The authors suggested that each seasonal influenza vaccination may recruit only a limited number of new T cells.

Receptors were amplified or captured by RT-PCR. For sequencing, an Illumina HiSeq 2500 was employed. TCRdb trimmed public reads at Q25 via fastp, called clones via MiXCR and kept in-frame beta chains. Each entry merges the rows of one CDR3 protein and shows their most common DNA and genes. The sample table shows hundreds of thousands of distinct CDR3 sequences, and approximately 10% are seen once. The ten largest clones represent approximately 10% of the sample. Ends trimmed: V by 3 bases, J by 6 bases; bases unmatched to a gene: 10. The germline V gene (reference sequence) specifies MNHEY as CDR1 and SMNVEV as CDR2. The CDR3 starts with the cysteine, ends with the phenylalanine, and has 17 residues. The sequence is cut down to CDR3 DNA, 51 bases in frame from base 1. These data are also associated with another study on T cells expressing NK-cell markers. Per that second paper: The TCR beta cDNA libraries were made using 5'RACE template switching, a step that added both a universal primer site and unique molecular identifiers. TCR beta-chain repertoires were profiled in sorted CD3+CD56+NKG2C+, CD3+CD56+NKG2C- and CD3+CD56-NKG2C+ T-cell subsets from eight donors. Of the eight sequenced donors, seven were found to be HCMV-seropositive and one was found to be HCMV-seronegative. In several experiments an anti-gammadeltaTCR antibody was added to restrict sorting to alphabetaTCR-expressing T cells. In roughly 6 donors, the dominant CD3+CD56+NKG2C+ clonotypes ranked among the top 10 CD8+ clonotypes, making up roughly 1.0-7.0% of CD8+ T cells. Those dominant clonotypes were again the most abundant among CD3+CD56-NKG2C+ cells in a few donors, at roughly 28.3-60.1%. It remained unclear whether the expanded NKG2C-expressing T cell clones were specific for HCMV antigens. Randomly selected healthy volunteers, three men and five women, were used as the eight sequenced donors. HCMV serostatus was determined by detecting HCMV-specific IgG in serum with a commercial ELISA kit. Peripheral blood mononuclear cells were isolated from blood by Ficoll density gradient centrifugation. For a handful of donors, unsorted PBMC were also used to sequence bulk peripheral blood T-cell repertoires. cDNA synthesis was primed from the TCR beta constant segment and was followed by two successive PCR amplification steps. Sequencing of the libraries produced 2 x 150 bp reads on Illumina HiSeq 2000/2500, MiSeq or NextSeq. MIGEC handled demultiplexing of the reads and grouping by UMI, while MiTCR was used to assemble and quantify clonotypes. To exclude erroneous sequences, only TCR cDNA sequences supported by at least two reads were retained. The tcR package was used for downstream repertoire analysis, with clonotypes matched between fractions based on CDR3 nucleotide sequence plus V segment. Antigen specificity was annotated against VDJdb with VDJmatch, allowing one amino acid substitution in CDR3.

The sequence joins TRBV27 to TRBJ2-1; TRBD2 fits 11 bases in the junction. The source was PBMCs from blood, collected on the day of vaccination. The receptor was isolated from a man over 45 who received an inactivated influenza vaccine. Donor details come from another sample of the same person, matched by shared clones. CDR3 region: CASSFLLAGGFPNEQFF. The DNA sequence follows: TGTGCCAGCAGTTTCTTGCTAGCGGGAGGTTTCCCCAATGAGCAGTTCTTC.